These 14 T cell receptor beta chains came from one sample sequenced in a study of shared clonotypes between healthy human individuals. The repertoire was sequenced with immunoSEQ multiplex PCR; TCRdb's copy has only in-frame clones and lacks some. The data hold roughly 1,500,000 clones, with nearly 99% observed a single time. Sequences were obtained from naive CD4+ T cells sorted from blood. Subset denoted: CD45RA+ positively selected. The source of these receptors is a man aged 25-40 years in good health.

This sequence joins TRBV5-4 and TRBJ2-7; D might be TRBD2 (6 bases). Germline assignment: CDR1 SGHNT and CDR2 YYREEE (reference sequence). V was cut by 4 bases and J by 5 bases, with 13 bases left in between. This CDR3 is 13 amino acids long. The DNA of the CDR3 is TGTGCCAGCAGCCGTGCGGGAATCAACGAGCAGTACTTC. Translation: CASSRAGINEQYF.

V usage is TRBV7-9 and J usage is TRBJ1-5; weak D call: TRBD1 (5 bases). V lost 5 bases, J lost 2 bases, and 10 bases lay in between. Per germline, CDR1 SEHNR and CDR2 FQNEAQ (reference sequence). The length of the CDR3 is 14 residues. In DNA, the CDR3 is TGTGCCAGCAGCAATTCAGGGCGCAATCAGCCCCAGCATTTT. The encoded protein is CASSNSGRNQPQHF.

The chain combines TRBV18 with TRBJ2-3, with a weak D call TRBD2 (6 bases). The CDR3 runs to 14 residues. The germline V gene has CDR1 KGHSH and CDR2 LQKENI. Trimming took off 3 bases at V and 3 bases at J, with 10 bases between the two ends. DNA of the CDR3: TGTGCCAGCTCACCGGCCAGCGGGACAGATACGCAGTATTTT. Its translation: CASSPASGTDTQYF.

The CDR3: CASTLTGRDQPQHF. CDR3 coding DNA: TGTGCCAGTACCCTGACAGGGCGGGATCAGCCCCAGCATTTT. The V and J genes are TRBV19 and TRBJ1-5; 7 nucleotides agree with TRBD1. There are 14 residues in the CDR3. J was trimmed by 5 bases and V by 7 bases; bases with no gene match: 8. CDR1 is LNHDA and CDR2 is SQIVND in the germline V gene (reference sequence).

The V and J genes are TRBV7-9 and TRBJ2-7; 8 bases agree with TRBD1. V dropped 5 bases and J dropped 3; count of bases not matched to a gene: 9. This CDR3 has 15 residues. From germline, CDR1 is SEHNR and CDR2 FQNEAQ (reference sequence). CDR3 in amino acids: CASSLDRVLIYEQYF. DNA of the CDR3: TGTGCCAGCAGCCTGGACAGGGTACTTATCTACGAGCAGTACTTC.

This chain joins TRBV5-1 and TRBJ2-3, with 7 bases aligning to TRBD1. V shed 4 bases, J shed 3 bases, and the junction held 14 bases outside the gene matches. The CDR3 totals 17 residues. Germline CDR1 is SGHRS and CDR2 is YFSETQ. This CDR3 reads CASSLPPRDRYTDTQYF. The CDR3 nucleotides read TGCGCCAGCAGCCTCCCTCCGAGGGACAGATATACAGATACGCAGTATTTT.

The chain couples TRBV27 to TRBJ2-3, with 10 bases aligning to TRBD2. CDR1 and CDR2 from the germline V gene are MNHEY and SMNVEV (reference sequence). V gave up 4 bases and J gave up 1 base; unmatched junction bases: 5. This CDR3 contains 16 residues. The CDR3, as DNA: TGTGCCAGCAGTTCTCGACTAGCGGGCGGCACAGATACGCAGTATTTT. The encoded protein is CASSSRLAGGTDTQYF.

The chain has TRBV15 and TRBJ1-1, with a possible D match to TRBD1 (6 bases). V lost 0 bases and J lost 7, with 9 bases in between. The CDR3 runs to 13 residues. Germline V gene sequence: CDR1 LNHNV, CDR2 YYDKDF (reference sequence). CDR3 bases: TGTGCCACCAGCAGAGATCGGGGGCTTGAAGCTTTCTTT. It encodes CATSRDRGLEAFF.

V and J are TRBV15 and TRBJ1-5; D unresolved. The CDR3 covers 17 residues. V shed 0 bases and J shed 4 bases, with 16 bases lying between them. In germline, CDR1 is LNHNV, CDR2 YYDKDF (reference sequence). The CDR3 DNA sequence: TGTGCCACCAGCAGAGATGGCGCCGGGCCTCAGAATCAGCCCCAGCATTTT. Translating it yields CATSRDGAGPQNQPQHF.

This chain connects TRBV10-1 to TRBJ2-2, with TRBD2 matching over 8 bases. CDR1 and CDR2 (germline): WNHNN, SYGVQD (reference sequence). The V segment lost 5 bases and the J segment 3 bases; nucleotides outside the gene matches: 2. This CDR3 spans 14 amino acids. The CDR3 protein is CASSSGSYTGELFF. The CDR3 coding sequence is TGCGCCAGCAGTAGCGGGAGTTACACCGGGGAGCTGTTTTTT.

The rearrangement links TRBV30 to TRBJ2-7; 9 nucleotides agree with TRBD1. CDR1 and CDR2 from the germline V gene are GTSNPN and SVGIG (reference sequence). The CDR3 loop spans 17 amino acids. Trimming cost V 4 bases and J 3 bases; bases outside gene matches: 16. The CDR3 DNA reads as TGTGCCTGGACAACCCGACCGGGACAGGGAAGGGGCTACGAGCAGTACTTC. This encodes CAWTTRPGQGRGYEQYF.

This sequence joins TRBV5-4 and TRBJ2-3, with D unclear. The germline V gene encodes CDR1 SGHNT and CDR2 YYREEE (reference sequence). The CDR3 loop spans 14 amino acids. Trimming took off 6 bases at V and 6 bases at J, with 17 bases between the two ends. As DNA, the CDR3 is TGTGCCAGCAACCCCGTAGGACGATCGGATACGCAGTATTTT. Translated: CASNPVGRSDTQYF.

J is TRBJ2-6 and V is TRBV27; 7 bases match TRBD1. This CDR3 contains 19 residues. V shed 6 bases, J shed 0 bases, and the junction held 14 bases outside the gene matches. Per the germline V gene, CDR1 is MNHEY and CDR2 is SMNVEV (reference sequence). CDR3 in amino acids: CASSLNRRGGYSGANVLTF. For the CDR3, the DNA is TGTGCCAGCAGCCTTAACCGAAGAGGGGGCTACTCTGGGGCCAACGTCCTGACTTTC. Together with reference TRBV27 and TRBJ2-6, the CDR3 gives the full variable domain: EAQVTQNPRYLITVTGKKLTVTCSQNMNHEYMSWYRQDPGLGLRQIYYSMNVEVTDKGDVPEGYKVSRKEKRNFPLILESPSPNQTSLYFCASSLNRRGGYSGANVLTFGAGSRLTVL.

The J gene is TRBJ2-6, the V gene TRBV4-3; perhaps TRBD1 as D (6 bases). The CDR3 consists of 15 residues. Trimming removed 4 bases from V and 0 bases from J, with 7 bases in between. Germline V gene data show CDR1 as LGHNA and CDR2 as YSLEER. This CDR3 reads CASSRGGSGANVLTF. CDR3 coding DNA: TGCGCCAGCAGCCGAGGGGGCTCTGGGGCCAACGTCCTGACTTTC.